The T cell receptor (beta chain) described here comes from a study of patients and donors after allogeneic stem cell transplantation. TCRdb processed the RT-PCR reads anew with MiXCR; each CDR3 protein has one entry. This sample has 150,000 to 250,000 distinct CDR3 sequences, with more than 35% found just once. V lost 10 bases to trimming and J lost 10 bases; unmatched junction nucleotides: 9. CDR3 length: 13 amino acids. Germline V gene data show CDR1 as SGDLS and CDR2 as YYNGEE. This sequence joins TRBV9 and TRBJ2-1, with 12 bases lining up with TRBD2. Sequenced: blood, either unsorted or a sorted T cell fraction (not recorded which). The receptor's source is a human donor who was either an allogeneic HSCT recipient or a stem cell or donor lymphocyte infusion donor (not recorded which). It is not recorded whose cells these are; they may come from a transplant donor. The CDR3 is CAPSLAGGQEQFF. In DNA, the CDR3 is TGTGCCCCCTCCCTAGCGGGAGGGCAAGAGCAGTTCTTC. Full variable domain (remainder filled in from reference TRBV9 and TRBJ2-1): DSGVTQTPKHLITATGQRVTLRCSPRSGDLSVYWYQQSLDQGLQFLIQYYNGEERAKGNILERFSAQQFPDLHSELNLSSLELGDSALYFCAPSLAGGQEQFFGPGTRLTVL.